This is a list of T cell receptor beta chains from one sample in a study of blood T cell repertoires in COVID-19. Produced via immunoSEQ multiplex PCR; TCRdb's table is partial and in-frame only. The table shows about 480,000 clones, with about 89% occurring only once. The sequencing input was peripheral blood. These receptors came from a woman between 45 and 60 years old with COVID-19, enrolled during active disease. Both conserved end residues are trimmed from each CDR3.

V gene	CDR3 protein
TRBV30	AWTPTPGGPTDTQY
TRBV18	ASSPEGLAGNTGELF
TRBV27	ASGTGTGVYNSPLH
TRBV3-1/TRBV3-2	ASSQVHFVEELF
TRBV30	AWSARPPRPNTEAF
TRBV5-3	ATSPCSF
TRBV18	ASSLRTGRDNEQF
TRBV30	AWRAPGTGPTGELF
TRBV9	ASSLRQGDRGYT
TRBV5-1	ASSLDVGLNTDTQY
TRBV4-1	ASSQSHRGPRLTQPQH
TRBV7-9	ASSPARIATEAF
TRBV19	ASRGWGVNTEAF
TRBV27	ASSFRNYSNQPQH
TRBV5-6	ASSLVAVSSTDTQY
TRBV6-5	ASTRGIEETQY
TRBV15	ATSRAQNTEAF
TRBV19	ASSIEGPWGNQPQH
TRBV12-3/TRBV12-4	ASSSPHT
TRBV18	ASSPTHANTEAF
TRBV19	ASSMASVATNTGELF
TRBV28	ASISSTIETQY
TRBV24-1	ATSDWSYGADTQY
TRBV19	ASSIEWTGRVREQY
TRBV27	ASSLLGTGNYGYT
TRBV28	ASSRTRTDLYGYT
TRBV19	ASSVTQDTTEAF
TRBV11-2	ASSSRGAGANVLT
TRBV5-4	ASSTDRVEETQY
TRBV2	ASRGRAFLSGANVLT
TRBV7-2	ASSLEPRWEQY
TRBV3-1/TRBV3-2	ASSHTGSYGYT
TRBV5-4	ASSLGAGLRGDTEAF
TRBV7-9	ASRVTGNGELF